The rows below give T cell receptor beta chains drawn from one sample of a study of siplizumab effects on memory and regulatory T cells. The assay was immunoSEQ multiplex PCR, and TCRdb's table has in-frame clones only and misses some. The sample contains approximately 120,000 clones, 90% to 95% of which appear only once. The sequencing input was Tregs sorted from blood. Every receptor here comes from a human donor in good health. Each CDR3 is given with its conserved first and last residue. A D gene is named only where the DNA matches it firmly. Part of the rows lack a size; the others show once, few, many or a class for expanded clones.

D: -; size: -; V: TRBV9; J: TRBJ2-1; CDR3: CASSVGYNEQFF; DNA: TGTGCCAGCAGCGTAGGCTACAATGAGCAGTTCTTC
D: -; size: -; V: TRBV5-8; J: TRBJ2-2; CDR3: CAYRLSNTGELFF; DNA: TGTGCCTACCGACTCTCGAACACCGGGGAGCTGTTTTTT
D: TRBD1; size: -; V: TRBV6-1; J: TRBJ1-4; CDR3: CASSVQQGVGTNEKLFF; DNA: TGTGCCAGCAGTGTCCAACAGGGGGTAGGCACTAATGAAAAACTGTTTTTT
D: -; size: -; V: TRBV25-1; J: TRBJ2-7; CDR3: CASSEQSYEQYF; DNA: TGTGCCAGCAGTGAGCAGTCTTACGAGCAGTACTTC
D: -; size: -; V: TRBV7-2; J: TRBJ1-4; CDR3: CASSPRRGRGEKLFF; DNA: TGTGCCAGCAGCCCAAGACGGGGGCGGGGTGAAAAACTGTTTTTT
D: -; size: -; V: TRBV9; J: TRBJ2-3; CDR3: CASSVGGRTDTQYF; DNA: TGTGCCAGCAGCGTAGGGGGGAGGACAGATACGCAGTATTTT
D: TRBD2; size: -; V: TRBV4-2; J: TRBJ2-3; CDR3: CASSLKGTSGFTDTQYF; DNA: TGTGCCAGCAGTCTTAAGGGGACTAGCGGGTTCACAGATACGCAGTATTTT
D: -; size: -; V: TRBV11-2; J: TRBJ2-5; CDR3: CASSLITGISLQETQYF; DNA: TGTGCCAGCAGTCTAATCACAGGGATATCGCTTCAAGAGACCCAGTACTTC
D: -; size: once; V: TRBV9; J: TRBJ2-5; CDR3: CASSVQGLETQYF; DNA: TGTGCCAGCAGCGTACAGGGCCTCGAGACCCAGTACTTC
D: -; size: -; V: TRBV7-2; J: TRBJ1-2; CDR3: CASSQDSPRGYGYTF; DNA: TGTGCCAGCAGCCAGGACAGTCCCCGAGGCTATGGCTACACCTTC
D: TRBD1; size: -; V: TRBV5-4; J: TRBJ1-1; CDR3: CASRGAGGAFF; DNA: TGTGCCAGCAGGGGGGCAGGGGGAGCTTTCTTT
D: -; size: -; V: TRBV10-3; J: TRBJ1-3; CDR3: CAISQLAFSGNTIYF; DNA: TGTGCCATCAGTCAATTGGCCTTTTCTGGAAACACCATATATTTT
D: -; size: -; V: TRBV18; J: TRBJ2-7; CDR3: CASSPSVQGEQYF; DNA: TGTGCCAGCTCACCAAGCGTACAAGGCGAGCAGTACTTC
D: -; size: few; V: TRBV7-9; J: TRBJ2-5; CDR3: CASSLDWATQETQYF; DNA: TGTGCCAGCAGCTTAGACTGGGCTACCCAAGAGACCCAGTACTTC
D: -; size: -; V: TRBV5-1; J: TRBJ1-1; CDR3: CASSGGWGSEAFF; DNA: TGCGCCAGCAGCGGCGGGTGGGGGTCTGAAGCTTTCTTT
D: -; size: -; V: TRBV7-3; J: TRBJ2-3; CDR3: CASSLTIGDTQYF; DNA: TGTGCCAGCAGCTTGACTATCGGCGATACGCAGTATTTT
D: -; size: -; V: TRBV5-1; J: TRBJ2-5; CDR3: CASSRDRWETQYF; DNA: TGCGCCAGCAGCCGTGACCGCTGGGAGACCCAGTACTTC
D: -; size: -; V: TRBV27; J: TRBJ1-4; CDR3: CASPVGRWEKLFF; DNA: TGTGCCAGCCCCGTAGGGCGCTGGGAAAAACTGTTTTTT
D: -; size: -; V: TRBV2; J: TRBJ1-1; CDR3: CASSQGTEAFF; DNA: TGTGCCAGCAGCCAAGGCACTGAAGCTTTCTTT
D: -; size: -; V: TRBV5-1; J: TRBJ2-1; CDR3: CASSLEGQYNEQFF; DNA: TGCGCCAGCAGCTTGGAAGGACAGTACAATGAGCAGTTCTTC
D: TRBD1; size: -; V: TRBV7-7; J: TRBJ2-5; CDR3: CASSLGTGLQETQYF; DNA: TGTGCTAGCAGCCTGGGGACAGGGCTTCAAGAGACCCAGTACTTC
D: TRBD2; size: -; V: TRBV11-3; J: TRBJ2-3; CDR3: CASSFGGRETDTQYF; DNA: TGTGCCAGCAGCTTCGGCGGGAGAGAGACAGATACGCAGTATTTT